The 17 T cell receptor beta chains in this list originate from one sample, sequenced in a study of cytomegalovirus exposure and HLA in healthy donors (dated 2017 in TCRdb). Libraries came from the immunoSEQ multiplex PCR assay. A mixture of 60 forward primers for TCR Vbeta segments and 13 reverse primers for TCR Jbeta segments was used in the multiplex PCR. The clones in this table, taken by TCRdb from immuneACCESS, are in-frame only. Not every clone is retained; where verified, under half of the shortfall comes from an unresolved V gene, and the cause of the rest is unknown. The sample table records under 200,000 clones; roughly three quarters of these occur just once. 7.4% of the sample rests with the top ten. Sequencing was performed on PBMCs. The receptor source for this set is a male donor in good health and CMV-seropositive.

The chain carries TRBV4-1 and TRBJ2-2; tentatively, D is TRBD1 (5 bases). Germline V gene data show CDR1 as MGHRA and CDR2 as YSYEKL. The CDR3 has 15 residues. With 2 bases removed from V and 8 bases from J, the gap between germline ends came to 15 bases. CDR3 nucleotide sequence: TGCGCCAGCAGCCAACGTCAGGGTTTAGGTGGGGAGCTGTTTTTT. Residues: CASSQRQGLGGELFF.

This chain connects TRBV27 to TRBJ2-7; 9 bases align to TRBD1. CDR3 length: 15 amino acids. From germline, CDR1 is MNHEY and CDR2 SMNVEV (reference sequence). V was clipped by 7 bases and J by 6 bases; unmatched bases: 13. In DNA form, the CDR3 reads TGTGCCAGCACCCAAACCGGGACAGGGTATAGCGAGCAGTACTTC. It codes for CASTQTGTGYSEQYF.

This chain joins TRBV9 and TRBJ1-2; possible D gene TRBD1, 5 bases. V was cut by 0 bases and J by 3 bases, with 12 bases left in between. This CDR3 contains 15 residues. Per the germline V gene, CDR1 is SGDLS and CDR2 is YYNGEE. The DNA for the CDR3 is TGTGCCAGCAGCGTAGATCCAGGGTGGGACTATGGCTACACCTTC. Amino acid sequence: CASSVDPGWDYGYTF.

The chain recombines TRBV10-1 with TRBJ1-2; 8 bases map to TRBD1. V shed 7 bases, J shed 6 bases, and the junction held 13 bases outside the gene matches. The CDR3 length is 15 residues. Germline CDR1 and CDR2: WNHNN and SYGVQD (reference sequence). CDR3 bases: TGCGCCAGCAATCCACCATCGACAGGGGATCATGGCTACACCTTC. As protein: CASNPPSTGDHGYTF.

The chain couples TRBV5-6 to TRBJ2-5; 10 bases fit TRBD2. The CDR3 totals 16 residues. V lost 0 bases, J lost 9 bases, and 11 bases stayed unmatched. Germline CDR1 SGHDT, CDR2 YYEEEE. CDR3 sequence (DNA): TGTGCCAGCAGCTTGGTGACTAGCGGGTTGAAAGCGGCCCAGTACTTC. Its translation: CASSLVTSGLKAAQYF.

The chain carries TRBV14 and TRBJ2-5; 9 bases map to TRBD2. CDR3 length equals 14 residues. CDR1 SGHDN and CDR2 FVKESK come from the germline V gene. V lost 3 bases, J lost 9 bases, and 8 bases stayed unmatched. The CDR3 loop is CASSQVLAGRPQYF. Written as DNA, the CDR3 is TGTGCCAGCAGCCAGGTGCTAGCGGGGCGACCCCAGTACTTC.

V and J are TRBV5-4 and TRBJ2-3; tentative D call: TRBD1 (6 bases). Germline assignment: CDR1 SGHNT and CDR2 YYREEE (reference sequence). V was clipped by 4 bases and J by 2 bases, with 17 bases between them. The CDR3 runs 16 residues. The DNA for the CDR3 is TGTGCCAGCAGCCGTTTAGACAGGTGGGACACAGATACGCAGTATTTT. It specifies CASSRLDRWDTDTQYF.

This chain connects TRBV5-1 to TRBJ2-5, with 7 nucleotides matching TRBD2. The J call is uncertain, as TRBJ2-7 better fits the DNA end. This CDR3 region has 15 residues. Germline V gene data show CDR1 as SGHRS and CDR2 as YFSETQ. CDR3 residues: CASSLGSGLTYEQYF. In nucleotides, the CDR3 is TGCGCCAGCAGCTTAGGTAGCGGGCTAACCTACGAGCAGTACTTC.

The chain uses TRBV6-5 and TRBJ2-7, with 7 bases lining up with TRBD1. The CDR3 runs 14 residues. In germline, CDR1 is MNHEY, CDR2 SVGAGI. V shed 2 bases and J 6 bases; nucleotides not matched to a gene: 7. The CDR3 loop is CASSYGTALREQYF. The CDR3 DNA reads as TGTGCCAGCAGTTACGGGACAGCCCTCCGCGAGCAGTACTTC.

The V and J genes are TRBV15 and TRBJ2-2, with D perhaps TRBD2 (5 bases). CDR3 length: 15 residues. Germline V gene data show CDR1 as LNHNV and CDR2 as YYDKDF (reference sequence). The V and J ends lost 0 bases and 7 bases respectively, with 12 bases between them. The CDR3 loop is CATSRDPEAVGELFF. The CDR3 nucleotides read TGTGCCACCAGCAGAGATCCGGAGGCTGTCGGGGAGCTGTTTTTT.

This chain uses TRBV7-2 with TRBJ2-7; D perhaps matches TRBD2 (6 bases). V lost 5 bases and J lost 9, with 17 bases in between. The CDR3 covers 13 residues. CDR1 is SGHTA, CDR2 FQGNSA, per germline. This chain's CDR3 is CASSGQMGEVQYF. CDR3 coding DNA: TGTGCCAGCAGCGGCCAGATGGGGGAGGTGCAGTACTTC. The entire variable domain, with the rest obtained from reference TRBV7-2 and TRBJ2-7, is as follows: GAGVSQSPSNKVTEKGKDVELRCDPISGHTALYWYRQSLGQGLEFLIYFQGNSAPDKSGLPSDRFSAERTGGSVSTLTIQRTQQEDSAVYLCASSGQMGEVQYFGPGTRLTVT.

About this clone: Sequence at one end of the junction differs from germline and may be a read error. The chain links TRBV2 to TRBJ1-2; D gene unclear. This CDR3 is built from 10 residues. Per the germline V gene, CDR1 is SNHLY and CDR2 is FYNNEI. The CDR3 is CASSERGFNF. CDR3 nucleotides: TGTGCCAGCAGTGAACGAGGTTTCAACTTC.

The V and J genes are TRBV29-1 and TRBJ2-1; 10 bases line up with TRBD2. Germline V lookup: CDR1 SQVTM, CDR2 ANQGSEA. V lost 6 bases, J lost 3 bases, and 8 bases stayed unmatched. This CDR3 region has 15 residues. The CDR3 coding sequence is TGCAGCGTACACACTAGCGGGGACTACTACAATGAGCAGTTCTTC. Translation: CSVHTSGDYYNEQFF.

This rearrangement joins TRBV12-5 to TRBJ2-2; D is perhaps TRBD2 (6 bases). The CDR3 length is 14 residues. The germline V gene has CDR1 LGHNT and CDR2 FRNRAP. V was trimmed by 5 bases and J by 7 bases, leaving 14 bases between them. CDR3 in amino acids: CASGAPGEGGELFF. CDR3 DNA: TGTGCTAGTGGTGCTCCGGGAGAGGGCGGGGAGCTGTTTTTT.

The V gene is TRBV5-1, the J gene TRBJ1-2, with 7 nucleotides matching TRBD1. CDR3 size: 15 residues. The V segment lost 0 bases and the J segment 3 bases; nucleotides outside the gene matches: 5. Per germline, CDR1 SGHRS and CDR2 YFSETQ. CDR3 in amino acids: CASSLAGGQHYGYTF. The CDR3 coding sequence is TGCGCCAGCAGCTTGGCCGGGGGACAGCACTATGGCTACACCTTC.

The chain carries TRBV5-1 and TRBJ2-4; perhaps TRBD1 as D (6 bases). Trimming took 1 base from V and 7 from J, leaving 18 bases between them. CDR1 and CDR2 (germline): SGHRS, YFSETQ. This CDR3 has 16 amino acids. The CDR3 region has the DNA TGCGCCAGCAGCTTGAAGAATGTACCAGGGGAGAACATTCAGTACTTC. Encoded protein: CASSLKNVPGENIQYF.

V is TRBV7-9 and J is TRBJ2-7, with 9 bases that match TRBD1. With V trimmed by 6 bases and J by 6 bases, 9 bases remained unmatched. The CDR3 contains 14 residues. Germline values: CDR1 SEHNR, CDR2 FQNEAQ (reference sequence). CDR3 residues: CASSYTGTGREQYF. As DNA, the CDR3 is TGTGCCAGCAGTTATACCGGGACAGGGCGCGAGCAGTACTTC.